The 10 T cell receptor beta chains presented below share a single source sample, sequenced in a study of T cells after yellow fever vaccination. One entry per CDR3 protein, called by TCRdb with MiXCR from the 5' RACE reads. Among 300,000 to 400,000 distinct CDR3 sequences, about an eighth were seen once, and the ten largest hold about 3%. Sequenced material: CD4+ T cells sorted from PBMCs, taken 15 days after the yellow fever booster vaccination. The source is a man younger than 35 who received the YFV17D yellow fever vaccine.

This clonotype was seen more than once but under ten times. The chain combines TRBV28 with TRBJ1-1; D is ambiguous. Germline CDR1 reads MDHEN; CDR2 reads SYDVKM. This CDR3 region has 12 residues. Trimming removed 7 bases from V and 3 bases from J, with 9 bases in between. CDR3 residues: CASIGQDTEAFF. The CDR3 bases are TGTGCCAGCATCGGGCAGGACACTGAAGCTTTCTTT.

DNA for the CDR3: TGTGCCAGCAGTGGCCGGGACAGAACTTTAGCCAAAAACATTCAGTACTTC. Encoded protein: CASSGRDRTLAKNIQYF. The rearrangement links TRBV6-1 to TRBJ2-4; 7 nucleotides align to TRBD1. The V gene end was trimmed by 4 bases and the J gene end by 0 bases; junction bases not matched to a gene: 9. This CDR3 comprises 17 residues. Germline values: CDR1 MNHNS, CDR2 SASEGT.

The table lists this clonotype with a few counts. CDR3 residues: CASSEWIAVRSYEQYV. In DNA form, the CDR3 reads TGTGCCAGCAGTGAATGGATAGCCGTAAGGTCGTACGAGCAGTACGTC. The chain is built from TRBV25-1 and TRBJ2-7; no clear D. The CDR3 spans 16 residues. Looked up from germline, CDR1 is MGHDK and CDR2 is SYGVNS. The V end was cut by 1 base, the J end by 4 bases, with 17 bases between.

This clonotype was seen a few times. The chain employs TRBV27 and TRBJ1-1, with 7 bases aligning to TRBD1. CDR3 size: 15 residues. J gave up 4 bases and V 3 bases, and 8 bases lay outside the gene matches. Germline CDR1 MNHEY, CDR2 SMNVEV (reference sequence). The CDR3 sequence is CASSFLTGLGTEAFF. The CDR3 DNA reads TGTGCCAGCAGTTTCCTGACAGGGTTGGGCACTGAAGCTTTCTTT.

The rearrangement uses TRBV7-3 and TRBJ2-1, with D uncertain. This CDR3 is built from 12 residues. The germline V and J ends were trimmed by 4 bases and 16 bases, with 17 bases remaining between them. The V gene's germline CDR1 is SGHTA and CDR2 FQGTGA. The DNA for the CDR3 is TGTGCCAGCAGCTACCCGACTTCCTCGCTCTTCTTC. Residues: CASSYPTSSLFF. Together with reference TRBV7-3 and TRBJ2-1, the CDR3 gives the full variable domain: GAGVSQTPSNKVTEKGKYVELRCDPISGHTALYWYRQSLGQGPEFLIYFQGTGAADDSGLPNDRFFAVRPEGSVSTLKIQRTERGDSAVYLCASSYPTSSLFFGPGTRLTVL.

This clonotype was seen only a few times. This chain links TRBV4-1 with TRBJ1-2, with TRBD1 as a possible D gene (6 bases). Germline lookup yields CDR1 MGHRA and CDR2 YSYEKL. V shed 8 bases and J shed 0 bases, with 16 bases lying between them. There are 15 residues in the CDR3. The CDR3 DNA reads TGCGCCAGCTCCCAACCTGCAGGGGCTAACTATGGCTACACCTTC. As protein: CASSQPAGANYGYTF.

The genes are TRBV4-3 and TRBJ2-3, with D possibly being TRBD1 (6 bases). Germline lookup yields CDR1 LGHNA and CDR2 YSLEER. The CDR3 is 16 amino acids. The V end was cut by 1 base, the J end by 11 bases, with 22 bases between. The CDR3 nucleotides read TGCGCCAGCAGCCAAGCCCCAACAGGGTTATCCGTGGGGCAGTATTTT. Translation: CASSQAPTGLSVGQYF.

This clonotype was counted only a few times. V is TRBV7-2 and J is TRBJ2-5; 7 bases match TRBD2. V was pared by 5 bases and J by 5 bases, with 14 bases of the junction left unmatched. The CDR3 consists of 16 residues. The germline V gene encodes CDR1 SGHTA and CDR2 FQGNSA. CDR3: CASSLRLAGGWETQYF. CDR3 nucleotide sequence: TGTGCCAGCAGCCTACGACTGGCCGGGGGGTGGGAGACCCAGTACTTC.

This clonotype was counted between two and nine times. This rearrangement joins TRBV7-2 to TRBJ2-7; D unresolved. V was trimmed by 2 bases and J by 2 bases, leaving 10 bases between them. This CDR3 is 14 amino acids long. Germline assignment: CDR1 SGHTA and CDR2 FQGNSA. Here the CDR3 reads CASSLRVTAYEQYF. The CDR3 nucleotides read TGTGCCAGCAGCTTACGGGTTACGGCCTACGAGCAGTACTTC.

V usage is TRBV5-1 and J usage is TRBJ2-5, with D tentatively TRBD1 (6 bases). V shed 6 bases and J shed 5 bases, with 8 bases lying between them. Per the germline V gene, CDR1 is SGHRS and CDR2 is YFSETQ. This CDR3 is 11 amino acids long. The CDR3 DNA is TGCGCCAGCATTCAGGGGGAGACCCAGTACTTC. Its translation is CASIQGETQYF.